This passage covers 20 T cell receptor beta chains from one sample sequenced in a study of T cell changes during pregnancy in multiple sclerosis. The protocol was immunoSEQ multiplex PCR, while the TCRdb copy is restricted to in-frame clones and leaves out a portion. The sample has some 10,000 clones, about 83% seen once. The source material was CD8+ T cells from peripheral blood mononuclear cells, sampled in the third trimester of pregnancy. The receptor source for this set is a female donor in good health, enrolled as a control in a pregnancy study.

The chain has TRBV27 and TRBJ2-7; TRBD1 is a possible D gene (6 bases). This CDR3 is 14 amino acids long. With 4 bases removed from V and 6 bases from J, the gap between germline ends came to 16 bases. Looked up from germline, CDR1 is MNHEY and CDR2 is SMNVEV (reference sequence). The CDR3 DNA follows: TGTGCCAGCAGTTCCGGGACACATCCTTCCGAGCAGTACTTC. Its protein product is CASSSGTHPSEQYF.

The rearrangement links TRBV10-1 to TRBJ1-5; possible D gene TRBD1, 5 bases. The V gene lost 8 bases and the J gene lost 6 bases, with 14 bases spanning the gap. Germline loops: CDR1 WNHNN, CDR2 SYGVQD (reference sequence). The CDR3 loop spans 13 amino acids. The CDR3 coding sequence is TGCGCCAGCGACCAGGGCCTACGTCAGCCCCAGCATTTT. It codes for CASDQGLRQPQHF.

The chain employs TRBV28 and TRBJ1-5, with 8 bases fitting TRBD1. V lost 7 bases, J lost 0 bases, and 5 bases stayed unmatched. Per the germline V gene, CDR1 is MDHEN and CDR2 is SYDVKM. The CDR3 consists of 15 residues. CDR3 in DNA: TGTGCCAGCAATCAGGGGGCCCATAGCAATCAGCCCCAGCATTTT. Translating it yields CASNQGAHSNQPQHF.

The chain links TRBV4-2 to TRBJ2-7, with TRBD1 identical over 9 bases. Germline trimming cut 1 base from V and 7 bases from J; bases unmatched to any gene: 11. Germline CDR1 reads LGHNA; CDR2 reads YNFKEQ. The CDR3 spans 16 residues. CDR3 in DNA: TGTGCCAGCAGCCAAGCCCAAGGGGGACAGGGCGGGGAGCAGTACTTC. Its protein is CASSQAQGGQGGEQYF.

The genes are TRBV6-1 and TRBJ2-1; the match to TRBD2 covers 8 bases. CDR3 size: 15 residues. Germline CDR1 is MNHNS and CDR2 is SASEGT. Trimming took 3 bases from V and 0 from J; bases not matched to a gene: 1. The CDR3 DNA reads TGTGCCAGCAGTGATCTAGCGGGCTCCTACAATGAGCAGTTCTTC. Translating it yields CASSDLAGSYNEQFF.

CDR3 DNA sequence: TGTGCCAGCAGTCTCCGGGACAGGGTATTGTTGACTGAAGCTTTCTTT. Amino acid sequence: CASSLRDRVLLTEAFF. The rearrangement joins TRBV28 to TRBJ1-1, with 9 bases fitting TRBD1. The CDR3 loop spans 16 amino acids. The J segment lost 5 bases and the V segment lost 5 bases, leaving 12 bases of the junction unmatched. Germline-derived CDR1 and CDR2 are MDHEN and SYDVKM.

This chain joins TRBV6-1 and TRBJ2-7, with TRBD2 identical over 9 bases. V lost 1 base, J lost 2 bases, and 3 bases stayed unmatched. Germline loops: CDR1 MNHNS, CDR2 SASEGT. This CDR3 spans 15 amino acids. The CDR3 DNA follows: TGTGCCAGCAGTGAAGACGGCGGGGGGGCCTACGAGCAGTACTTC. Protein: CASSEDGGGAYEQYF.

This chain links TRBV19 with TRBJ1-1; maybe TRBD1 (5 bases). With 2 bases removed from V and 0 bases from J, the gap between germline ends came to 19 bases. Germline assignment: CDR1 LNHDA and CDR2 SQIVND (reference sequence). This CDR3 has 18 amino acids. The CDR3 is CASSIQGLAGLMNTEAFF. The DNA for the CDR3 is TGTGCCAGTAGTATACAGGGCCTGGCAGGGTTGATGAACACTGAAGCTTTCTTT.

V and J are TRBV28 and TRBJ2-5; 7 bases line up with TRBD1. V lost 6 bases, J lost 2 bases, and 9 bases stayed unmatched. Germline CDR1 is MDHEN and CDR2 is SYDVKM. There are 15 residues in the CDR3. CDR3 protein: CASSPLGTAQETQYF. The CDR3 DNA follows: TGTGCCAGCAGCCCCCTGGGGACAGCGCAAGAGACCCAGTACTTC. Full variable domain (outside the CDR3, taken from reference TRBV28 and TRBJ2-5): DVKVTQSSRYLVKRTGEKVFLECVQDMDHENMFWYRQDPGLGLRLIYFSYDVKMKEKGDIPEGYSVSREKKERFSLILESASTNQTSMYLCASSPLGTAQETQYFGPGTRLLVL.

This sequence joins TRBV7-3 and TRBJ2-2; D gene uncertain. Germline loops: CDR1 SGHTA, CDR2 FQGTGA. Trimming shortened V by 2 bases and J by 1 base, and 5 bases separated the two germline ends. This CDR3 comprises 14 residues. CDR3 nucleotide sequence: TGTGCCAGCAGCTTATACGGGAACACCGGGGAGCTGTTTTTT. This gives the protein CASSLYGNTGELFF.

The chain joins TRBV25-1 to TRBJ2-7, with TRBD2 identical over 10 bases. Germline CDR1 and CDR2: MGHDK and SYGVNS. The V gene end was trimmed by 4 bases and the J gene end by 3 bases; junction bases not matched to a gene: 9. The CDR3 has 16 amino acids. CDR3 DNA sequence: TGTGCCAGCAGTGCCTTTTCTCTAGCGGGGGACTACGAGCAGTACTTC. Amino acids: CASSAFSLAGDYEQYF.

Here the CDR3 DNA reads TGTGCCAGCAGCGGGGACAGTCACACCTACGAGCAGTACTTC. Translated: CASSGDSHTYEQYF. V usage is TRBV9 and J usage is TRBJ2-7; 7 bases match TRBD1. There are 14 residues in the CDR3. Per the germline V gene, CDR1 is SGDLS and CDR2 is YYNGEE. Trimming at V came to 3 bases and at J to 2 bases, leaving 5 bases not matched to a gene.

For the CDR3, the DNA is TGTGCCAGCAGTGGTAGCGGGAGGTACAATGAGCAGTTCTTC. This gives the protein CASSGSGRYNEQFF. The chain combines TRBV27 with TRBJ2-1; 10 bases fit TRBD2. The CDR3 runs to 14 residues. The V gene end was trimmed by 5 bases and the J gene end by 4 bases; junction bases not matched to a gene: 2. Germline V lookup: CDR1 MNHEY, CDR2 SMNVEV (reference sequence).

This clone is a singleton in its sample. The V call is TRBV7-2, the J call TRBJ2-2, with 9 bases fitting TRBD1. Germline trimming cut 5 bases from V and 5 bases from J; bases unmatched to any gene: 9. Germline V gene sequence: CDR1 SGHTA, CDR2 FQGNSA. The CDR3 consists of 16 residues. The chain's CDR3 is CASSPAGTGLTGELFF. The CDR3 region has the DNA TGTGCCAGCAGCCCTGCCGGGACAGGGTTAACCGGGGAGCTGTTTTTT.

The genes are TRBV6-1 and TRBJ1-1; 7 bases are shared with TRBD1. Germline loops: CDR1 MNHNS, CDR2 SASEGT. This CDR3 region has 13 residues. The V and J ends lost 6 bases and 8 bases, in that order; junction bases with no gene match: 9. CDR3 sequence reads: CASSAGDSGEAFF. CDR3 coding DNA: TGTGCCAGCAGCGCAGGGGACAGCGGGGAAGCTTTCTTT.

The chain links TRBV2 to TRBJ1-2; possible D gene TRBD1, 6 bases. CDR1 and CDR2 from the germline V gene are SNHLY and FYNNEI. V dropped 1 base and J dropped 5 bases, with 17 bases sitting between them. The CDR3 has 16 amino acids. The CDR3 protein is CASSEDPQGDGYGYTF. The CDR3 DNA reads as TGTGCCAGCAGTGAAGACCCACAGGGCGATGGATATGGCTACACCTTC.

In nucleotides, the CDR3 is TGTGCCATCAGTGAGACCCGACAGGGTAGGGCCACTGAAGCTTTCTTT. It codes for CAISETRQGRATEAFF. The chain recombines TRBV10-3 with TRBJ1-1; 7 bases are shared with TRBD1. The V segment lost 2 bases and the J segment 4 bases; nucleotides outside the gene matches: 10. This CDR3 is built from 16 residues. Germline CDR1 and CDR2: ENHRY and SYGVKD.

The chain carries TRBV9 and TRBJ2-7; TRBD2 matches at 7 bases. The length of the CDR3 is 14 residues. V trimming: 2 bases; J trimming: 5 bases; junction bases outside the gene matches: 7. The germline V gene encodes CDR1 SGDLS and CDR2 YYNGEE. The CDR3, as DNA: TGTGCCAGCAGCGTCGGCGGGAGTGACCACGAGCAGTACTTC. Its protein is CASSVGGSDHEQYF.

V and J are TRBV27 and TRBJ2-5; 10 bases align to TRBD2. CDR3 length equals 15 residues. CDR1 and CDR2 (germline): MNHEY, SMNVEV (reference sequence). After removal of 5 bases from V and 6 bases from J, the junction contained 9 bases not matched to a gene. The CDR3, as DNA: TGTGCCAGCAGTGGAGCGGGGGGGGCTAAGAAGACCCAGTACTTC. Its translation is CASSGAGGAKKTQYF.

J is TRBJ2-1 and V is TRBV6-4, with TRBD2 identical over 11 bases. The V and J ends lost 2 bases and 10 bases, in that order; junction bases with no gene match: 10. The CDR3 has 16 amino acids. Germline-derived CDR1 and CDR2 are MRHNA and SNTAGT. DNA for the CDR3: TGTGCCAGCAGTGACGGAATAGCGGGGGGGCCAGGAGAGCAGTTCTTC. It encodes CASSDGIAGGPGEQFF.